The 5 T cell receptor beta chains given below trace back to one sample, sequenced in a study of blood T cell repertoires in COVID-19. Profiled with immunoSEQ multiplex PCR; TCRdb holds only in-frame clones, not every one. The table includes 43,000 or so clones, about 80% detected once. Input material: peripheral blood. Receptors originate from a woman in her sixties with acute or convalescent COVID-19.

The V and J genes are TRBV2 and TRBJ2-3, with D perhaps TRBD1 (6 bases). The germline V and J ends were trimmed by 1 base and 2 bases, with 7 bases remaining between them. Germline assignment: CDR1 SNHLY and CDR2 FYNNEI. The CDR3 covers 14 residues. CDR3 in DNA: TGTGCCAGCAGTGAAGGGACAGCCACAGATACGCAGTATTTT. Its translation is CASSEGTATDTQYF.

V is TRBV6-5 and J is TRBJ2-2; tentatively, D is TRBD1 (5 bases). V was pared by 0 bases and J by 7 bases, with 12 bases between. CDR1 is MNHEY and CDR2 is SVGAGI in the germline V gene. The CDR3 contains 15 residues. The DNA for the CDR3 is TGTGCCAGCAGTTACTCGACCCAGGGTGGCGGGGAGCTGTTTTTT. Its protein is CASSYSTQGGGELFF.

This chain uses TRBV2 with TRBJ1-1; D is undetermined. CDR1 SNHLY and CDR2 FYNNEI come from the germline V gene. The CDR3 has 16 amino acids. Trimming cost V 2 bases and J 0 bases, with 13 bases left between them. The CDR3 reads CASSEMTSSLNTEAFF. CDR3 DNA: TGTGCCAGCAGTGAAATGACATCCTCCCTGAACACTGAAGCTTTCTTT.

This chain uses TRBV14 with TRBJ2-7; 12 bases map to TRBD1. CDR1 and CDR2 from the germline V gene are SGHDN and FVKESK. V lost 4 bases to trimming and J lost 4 bases; unmatched junction nucleotides: 8. This CDR3 has 16 residues. The CDR3 here is CASSRSGTGGAYEQYF. CDR3 nucleotide sequence: TGTGCCAGCAGCCGGTCCGGGACAGGGGGCGCGTACGAGCAGTACTTC.

The gene calls are TRBV5-1 and TRBJ2-1; 9 nucleotides align to TRBD1. V dropped 5 bases and J dropped 2; count of bases not matched to a gene: 11. The CDR3 runs 17 residues. CDR1 and CDR2 (germline): SGHRS, YFSETQ. The CDR3 protein is CASSSPGQGLPYNEQFF. The CDR3 nucleotides are TGCGCCAGCAGTTCACCGGGACAGGGACTCCCCTACAATGAGCAGTTCTTC.